This T cell receptor beta chain is from a study of blood T cell repertoires in COVID-19. Study-wide context: In each case, the material was cDNA or gDNA derived from T cells, B-cell-depleted T cells, or PBMCs.

Sequenced by immunoSEQ multiplex PCR; TCRdb stores in-frame clones only, minus some. This repertoire shows 200,000 to 300,000 clones, around 87% found once; its top ten account for 3% to 3.5%. This CDR3 comprises 13 residues. The V and J ends lost 4 bases and 0 bases respectively, with 7 bases between them. Per the germline V gene, CDR1 is ENHRY and CDR2 is SYGVKD. The clonotype was recovered from a woman in her thirties who had recovered from COVID-19. V and J are TRBV10-3 and TRBJ2-7; D gene unclear. What was sequenced was peripheral blood. The CDR3 coding sequence is TGTGCCATCAGTGTGGCCGTCTCCTACGAGCAGTACTTC. This translates into CAISVAVSYEQYF.